A selection of T cell receptor beta chains follows, all from one sample in a study of blood T cell repertoires in COVID-19. Some clones are missing from TCRdb's copy, which holds only in-frame ones; the method was immunoSEQ multiplex PCR. The sample has around 150,000 clones, 70% to 90% seen once. The sequenced sample was peripheral blood. These receptors were obtained from a man in his sixties or seventies with acute or convalescent COVID-19. Each CDR3 is given with its conserved first and last residue. A D gene is named only where the DNA matches it firmly. Rows may omit the clone size; those that give it use once, few, many or a size class.

clone_size	v_call	j_call	d_call	cdr3_aa	cdr3_nt
.	TRBV27	TRBJ2-2	.	CASSLAGTNTGELFF	TGTGCCAGCAGTTTAGCGGGGACGAACACCGGGGAGCTGTTTTTT
.	TRBV3-1/TRBV3-2	TRBJ2-1	.	CASSQATNNEQFF	TGTGCCAGCAGCCAAGCCACAAACAATGAGCAGTTCTTC
.	TRBV6-2/TRBV6-3	TRBJ2-7	TRBD1	CASSSFTRDRAYEQYF	TGTGCCAGCAGTTCCTTTACCCGGGACAGGGCCTACGAGCAGTACTTC
few	TRBV9	TRBJ2-1	TRBD2	CASSVVLATYNEQFF	TGTGCCAGCAGCGTAGTACTAGCGACCTACAATGAGCAGTTCTTC
.	TRBV27	TRBJ1-2	.	CASSFVPFYGYTF	TGTGCCAGCAGTTTTGTCCCTTTCTATGGCTACACCTTC
.	TRBV15	TRBJ2-2	TRBD2	CATSRDRRGGFPGELFF	TGTGCCACCAGCAGAGATCGGCGGGGGGGTTTTCCCGGGGAGCTGTTTTTT
.	TRBV29-1	TRBJ2-1	TRBD2	CSVESGGYNEQFF	TGCAGCGTTGAAAGCGGGGGCTACAATGAGCAGTTCTTC
.	TRBV27	TRBJ2-2	TRBD1	CASSSSHRGRIGELFF	TGTGCCAGCAGTTCCTCCCACAGGGGGCGTATCGGGGAGCTGTTTTTT
.	TRBV5-6	TRBJ2-7	.	CASSSPSLVPGVYYEQYF	TGTGCCAGCAGCTCCCCCTCGTTGGTGCCGGGAGTGTATTACGAGCAGTACTTC
.	TRBV18	TRBJ2-2	TRBD1	CASSPRTGQNTGELFF	TGTGCCAGCTCACCCCGGACAGGGCAAAACACCGGGGAGCTGTTTTTT
.	TRBV7-2	TRBJ1-1	TRBD1	CASSRRQGGTEAFF	TGTGCCAGCAGCCGCAGACAGGGGGGCACTGAAGCTTTCTTT
once	TRBV7-2	TRBJ2-7	.	CASSPPATAPYEQYF	TGTGCCAGCAGCCCCCCGGCGACTGCCCCCTACGAGCAGTACTTC
.	TRBV11-2	TRBJ2-7	TRBD1	CASSLGRQGYEQYF	TGTGCCAGCAGCTTAGGTCGACAGGGCTACGAGCAGTACTTC
.	TRBV11-3	TRBJ2-1	TRBD1	CASSLGGQGYGDEQFF	TGTGCCAGCAGCTTAGGAGGACAGGGGTATGGGGATGAGCAGTTCTTC
.	TRBV6-2/TRBV6-3	TRBJ2-5	.	CASSTGSGGLETQYF	TGTGCCAGCAGTACTGGGTCAGGGGGGCTGGAGACCCAGTACTTC
.	TRBV7-9	TRBJ2-4	TRBD1	CASSLARGQGENIQYF	TGTGCCAGCAGCTTAGCCAGAGGACAGGGTGAAAACATTCAGTACTTC
.	TRBV5-4	TRBJ2-5	.	CASSLGTGKQETQYF	TGTGCCAGCAGCTTGGGCACAGGGAAACAAGAGACCCAGTACTTC
.	TRBV28	TRBJ2-7	.	CASTDSYLLGGFF	TGTGCCAGCACCGACAGCTACCTACTCGGAGGGTTCTTC
.	TRBV24-1	TRBJ1-2	TRBD1	CATSDSGQGGGYTF	TGTGCCACCAGTGACTCCGGACAGGGGGGTGGCTACACCTTC
.	TRBV7-7	TRBJ1-5	.	CASSLGVDQPQHF	TGTGCTAGCAGCTTGGGAGTGGATCAGCCCCAGCATTTT
once	TRBV3-1/TRBV3-2	TRBJ2-3	TRBD2	CASSQAGGRATDTQYF	TGTGCCAGCAGCCAAGCGGGCGGGAGGGCCACAGATACGCAGTATTTT
.	TRBV28	TRBJ1-2	TRBD1	CASRGGGQGSRYTF	TGTGCCAGCAGAGGGGGAGGACAGGGGTCGCGCTACACCTTC
.	TRBV3-1/TRBV3-2	TRBJ2-2	TRBD2	CASSQDRPRLATGELFF	TGTGCCAGCAGCCAAGATCGTCCGAGACTAGCGACCGGGGAGCTGTTTTTT
few	TRBV11-3	TRBJ1-6	.	CASSTKQLHF	TGTGCCAGCAGCACAAAACAGCTTCACTTT
.	TRBV7-9	TRBJ1-4	TRBD1	CASNPRQGGEKLFF	TGTGCCAGCAACCCGAGACAGGGAGGAGAAAAACTGTTTTTT
.	TRBV6-2/TRBV6-3	TRBJ2-7	TRBD1	CASSYSEGQTYEQYF	TGTGCCAGCAGTTACTCCGAGGGACAGACATACGAGCAGTACTTC
.	TRBV6-5	TRBJ2-7	TRBD2	CASRLERGPSYEQYF	TGTGCCAGCAGGCTTGAGCGGGGGCCCTCTTACGAGCAGTACTTC
.	TRBV6-5	TRBJ2-7	.	CASRDNAGSHF	TGTGCCAGCAGGGACAACGCGGGAAGCCACTTC
once	TRBV3-1/TRBV3-2	TRBJ1-6	TRBD1	CASSQSTGSGNSPLHF	TGTGCCAGCAGCCAATCGACAGGGTCCGGAAATTCACCCCTCCACTTT
.	TRBV27	TRBJ2-5	TRBD1	CASSTTYRGAETQYF	TGTGCCAGCAGTACCACATACAGGGGGGCGGAGACCCAGTACTTC
.	TRBV29-1	TRBJ2-2	.	CSATTGWDTGELFF	TGCAGCGCTACGACAGGTTGGGACACCGGGGAGCTGTTTTTT
.	TRBV6-5	TRBJ1-2	TRBD1	CASYGQGRGYNGYTF	TGTGCCAGTTACGGACAGGGGCGGGGGTATAACGGCTACACCTTC
.	TRBV4-3	TRBJ1-4	.	CASSQERGEKLFF	TGCGCCAGCAGCCAAGAACGGGGTGAAAAACTGTTTTTT
.	TRBV28	TRBJ2-7	.	CASSASGTRRYEQYF	TGTGCCAGCAGTGCGTCCGGGACACGGCGCTACGAGCAGTACTTC
few	TRBV5-4	TRBJ1-2	TRBD1	CASSFTGGPGVGYTF	TGTGCCAGCAGCTTCACAGGGGGTCCTGGGGTTGGCTACACCTTC
.	TRBV6-2/TRBV6-3	TRBJ2-3	TRBD2	CASSWGAGVADTQYF	TGTGCCAGCAGTTGGGGAGCGGGAGTGGCAGATACGCAGTATTTT
.	TRBV5-1	TRBJ2-5	TRBD2	CASSLGLAGDQETQYF	TGCGCCAGCAGCTTGGGTCTAGCGGGAGACCAAGAGACCCAGTACTTC
.	TRBV28	TRBJ1-4	TRBD1	CASIGDRVNEKLFF	TGTGCCAGCATTGGGGACAGGGTTAATGAAAAACTGTTTTTT
.	TRBV28	TRBJ1-5	.	CASTPRGGGQPQHF	TGTGCCAGCACCCCCCGGGGGGGTGGACAGCCCCAGCATTTT
.	TRBV19	TRBJ2-7	TRBD1	CASSMTGGSYEQYF	TGTGCCAGTAGTATGACAGGGGGCTCCTACGAGCAGTACTTC
.	TRBV2	TRBJ2-7	TRBD2	CASQFPSGGSGTYEQYF	TGTGCCAGCCAGTTCCCTTCGGGCGGGAGTGGGACCTACGAGCAGTACTTC
.	TRBV20-1	TRBJ1-2	.	CSASKGHDNLLDGYTF	TGCAGTGCTAGTAAAGGACACGACAACCTCTTGGATGGCTACACCTTC
once	TRBV20-1	TRBJ1-1	.	CSATGNTEAFF	TGCAGTGCTACAGGGAACACTGAAGCTTTCTTT
.	TRBV4-2	TRBJ2-1	TRBD1	CASSQDPGQDHNEQFF	TGTGCCAGCAGCCAAGACCCGGGACAGGATCACAATGAGCAGTTCTTC